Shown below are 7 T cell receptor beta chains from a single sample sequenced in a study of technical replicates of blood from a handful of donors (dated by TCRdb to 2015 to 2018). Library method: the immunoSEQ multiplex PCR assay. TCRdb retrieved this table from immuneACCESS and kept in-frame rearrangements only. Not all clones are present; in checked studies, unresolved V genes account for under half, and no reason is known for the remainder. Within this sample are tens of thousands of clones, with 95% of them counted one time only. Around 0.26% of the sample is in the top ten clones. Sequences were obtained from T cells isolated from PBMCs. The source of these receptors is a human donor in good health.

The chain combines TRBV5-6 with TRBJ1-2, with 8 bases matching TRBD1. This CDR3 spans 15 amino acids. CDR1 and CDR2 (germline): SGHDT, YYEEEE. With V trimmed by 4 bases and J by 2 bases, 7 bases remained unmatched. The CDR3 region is CASSRPGTGNYGYTF. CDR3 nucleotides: TGTGCCAGCAGCCGACCCGGGACAGGAAACTATGGCTACACCTTC.

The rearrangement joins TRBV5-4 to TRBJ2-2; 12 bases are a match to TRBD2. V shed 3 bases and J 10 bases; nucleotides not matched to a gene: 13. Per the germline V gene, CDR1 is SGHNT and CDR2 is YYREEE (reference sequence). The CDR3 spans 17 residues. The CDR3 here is CASSYGPPSGGAAELFF. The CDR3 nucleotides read TGTGCCAGCAGCTACGGGCCTCCTAGCGGGGGGGCGGCGGAGCTGTTTTTT.

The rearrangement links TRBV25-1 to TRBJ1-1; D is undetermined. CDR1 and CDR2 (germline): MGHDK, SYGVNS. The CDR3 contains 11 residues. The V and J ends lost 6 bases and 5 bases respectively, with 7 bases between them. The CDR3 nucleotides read TGTGCCAGCAGCCGAGGGACTGAAGCTTTCTTT. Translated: CASSRGTEAFF.

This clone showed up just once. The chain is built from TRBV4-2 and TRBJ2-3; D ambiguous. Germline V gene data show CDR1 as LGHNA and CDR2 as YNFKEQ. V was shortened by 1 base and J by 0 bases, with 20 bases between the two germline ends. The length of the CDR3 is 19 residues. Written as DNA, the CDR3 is TGTGCCAGCAGCCAAGTAAAAACAGCTAATGTTCCAAGCACAGATACGCAGTATTTT. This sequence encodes CASSQVKTANVPSTDTQYF.

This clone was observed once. CDR3 in amino acids: CASSGGLAGYNEQFF. In DNA, the CDR3 is TGTGCCAGCAGTGGGGGACTAGCGGGATACAATGAGCAGTTCTTC. J is TRBJ2-1 and V is TRBV6-1, with 13 bases that match TRBD2. CDR3 length: 15 amino acids. The J segment lost 4 bases and the V segment lost 4 bases, leaving 1 base of the junction unmatched. Germline assignment: CDR1 MNHNS and CDR2 SASEGT.

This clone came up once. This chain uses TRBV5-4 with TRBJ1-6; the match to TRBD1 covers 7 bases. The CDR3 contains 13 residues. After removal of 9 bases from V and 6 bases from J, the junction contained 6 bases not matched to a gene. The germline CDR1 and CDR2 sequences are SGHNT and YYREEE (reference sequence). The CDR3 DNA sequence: TGTGCCACCCGGGGACAGCCTAATTCACCCCTCCACTTT. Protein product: CATRGQPNSPLHF.

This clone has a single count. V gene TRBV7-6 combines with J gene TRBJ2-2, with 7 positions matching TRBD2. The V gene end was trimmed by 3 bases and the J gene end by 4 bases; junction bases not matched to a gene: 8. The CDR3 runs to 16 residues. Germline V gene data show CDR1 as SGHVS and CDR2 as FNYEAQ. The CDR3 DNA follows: TGTGCCAGCAGCTTGGTAGCGGGTACACCCACCGGGGAGCTGTTTTTT. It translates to CASSLVAGTPTGELFF.